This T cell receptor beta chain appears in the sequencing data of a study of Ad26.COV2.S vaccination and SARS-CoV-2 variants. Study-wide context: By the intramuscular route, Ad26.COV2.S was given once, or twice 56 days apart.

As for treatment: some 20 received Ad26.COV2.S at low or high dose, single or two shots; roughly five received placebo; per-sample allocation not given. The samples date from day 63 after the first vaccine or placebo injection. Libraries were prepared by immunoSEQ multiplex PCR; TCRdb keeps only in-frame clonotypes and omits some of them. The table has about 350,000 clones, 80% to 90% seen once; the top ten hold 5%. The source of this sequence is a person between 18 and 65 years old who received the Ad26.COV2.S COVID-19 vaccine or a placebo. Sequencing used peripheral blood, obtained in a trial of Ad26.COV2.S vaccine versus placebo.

The CDR3 DNA sequence: TGTGCCAGCAGCTTAGGGGGGACGAACACTGAAGCTTTCTTT. Its translation: CASSLGGTNTEAFF. This chain links TRBV7-6 with TRBJ1-1; maybe TRBD1 (5 bases). Trimming removed 1 base at V and 1 base at J, with 7 bases between. The CDR3 is 14 residues long. Germline V CDR1 and CDR2: SGHVS, FNYEAQ.